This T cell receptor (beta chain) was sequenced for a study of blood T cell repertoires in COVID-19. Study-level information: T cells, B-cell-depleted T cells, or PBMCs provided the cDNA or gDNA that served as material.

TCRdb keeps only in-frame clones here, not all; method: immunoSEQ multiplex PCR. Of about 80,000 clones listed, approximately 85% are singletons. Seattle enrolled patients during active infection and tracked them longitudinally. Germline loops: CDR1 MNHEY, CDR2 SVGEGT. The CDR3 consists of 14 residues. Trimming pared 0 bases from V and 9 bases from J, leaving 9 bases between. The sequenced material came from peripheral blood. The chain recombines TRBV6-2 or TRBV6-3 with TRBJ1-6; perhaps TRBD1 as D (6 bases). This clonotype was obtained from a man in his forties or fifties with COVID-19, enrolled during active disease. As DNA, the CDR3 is TGTGCCAGCAGTTACTCGGCAGGGGTTTCACCCCTCCACTTT. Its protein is CASSYSAGVSPLHF.